This entry features one T cell receptor beta chain sequence. Its target antigen remains unknown. It has no much larger one-base neighbor in the sample; base qualities were not kept. The library came from the immunoSEQ multiplex PCR assay. For the multiplex PCR, a mixture combining 60 forward primers for TCR Vbeta segments and 13 reverse primers for TCR Jbeta segments was used. A multiplex PCR assay on genomic DNA amplified the CDR3 region of rearranged TCR beta genes. The amplified TCR beta libraries were sequenced on the Illumina HiSeq System as 87-base-pair reads. The authors' pipeline ran thus. Across the roughly 640 repertoires, a later analysis counted 80 million or so unique TCR beta chains, 9 million to 14 million of which were shared by at least two donors. To remove PCR and sequencing errors, raw reads were error-corrected and collapsed into unique sequences using a nearest-neighbor algorithm that merged closely related sequences. Alignment of CDR3 sequences to IMGT reference sequences was used to assign V, D and J gene segments. For a sequence to be retained, at least a six-nucleotide match to both a V gene segment and a J gene segment was required. A rearrangement was called productive if the CDR3 had no stop codons and remained in frame with V and J, and every other rearrangement was called non-productive. Following IMGT convention, CDR3 was defined as the stretch from the second conserved V-encoded cysteine up to the conserved J-encoded phenylalanine. Sequences without an unambiguous match to a single V gene segment were excluded from the earlier analysis of several hundred of the donors. An earlier analysis of 450 to 650 of the donors called V segments functional above 56.7% productive rearrangements and segregating when the between-donor standard deviation exceeded 5%. A statistical classification framework was built to diagnose cytomegalovirus status from the catalog of TCR beta chain sequences. In a later analysis, V and J genes were assigned by comparing TCR nucleotide sequences against IMGT/GENE-DB human TR gene sequences. In a later analysis, CDR3 sequences and most-parsimonious VDJ recombination scenarios were assigned using the TCRdist pipeline. In a later analysis, every TCR beta chain was defined by the combination of its CDR3 amino acid sequence and its V-gene family, and reads without a unique V-gene family were dropped. To address suspected cross-contamination and a sequencing artifact, a later analysis removed roughly 640 highly shared, low-generation-probability nucleotide sequences. A later analysis calculated a clonal expansion index for each public chain from normalized within-repertoire ranks of inferred template counts. A later analysis computed generation probabilities with a VDJ recombination model fitted to out-of-frame rearrangements, and checked the results against IGoR. Hypergeometric tests were used in a later analysis to score TCR-TCR, TCR-HLA and TCR-CMV co-occurrence, with a repertoire-size bias correction applied to the TCR pairs. In a later analysis, false discovery rates were estimated by permuting HLA or CMV assignments 20 times. A later analysis grouped co-occurring TCRs with DBSCAN, adding TCRdist sequence similarity when clustering within HLA-allele-positive subsets. Repertoires with fewer than 30,000 or more than 120,000 public chains were left out of co-occurrence clustering, as were a few repertoires with anomalous nucleotide sharing. This is the immuneACCESS table as TCRdb keeps it, with only in-frame sequences that have V and J called. A part of the clones is gone; compared with another copy, unresolved V genes explain less than half, and the rest is unexplained. V, J and clone size are those of that table, while D and trimming were read from the DNA. The sample data list tens of thousands of clones, and approximately 68% of these were observed just once. About 6.3% of the sample lies in the top ten.

The data were taken from a study of cytomegalovirus exposure and HLA in healthy donors (TCRdb year 2017). Regarding the study in general: An earlier analysis of 550 to 700 of the donors reported about 290 Gb of sequence data and 100 million to 130 million unique TCR beta sequences from 150 million to 200 million T cells. A later analysis re-examined previously published TCR beta repertoires from about 670 donors and added high-resolution HLA genotyping to investigate patterns of TCR occurrence. In the later analysis, no new phenotypic data were used to find candidate immune exposures; instead, reliance was placed on TCR beta sequences and their occurrence across donors. To decide whether each TCR beta V gene segment behaved as functional or pseudogenic, an earlier analysis of some 570 of the donors relied on high-throughput TCR beta sequencing. HLA typing included class I and class II loci at four-digit resolution. The study aimed to test whether signatures of past pathogen exposure could be identified by cataloging public T cell receptors. Every discovery cohort repertoire had been produced on one sequencing platform. Of the roughly 400 genotyped donors, about 80% fell in the genetic ancestry cluster associated with self-reported Caucasian donors. Roughly five DR-DQ haplotypes were handled as single units for association and clustering, since linkage in the cohort was strong. A separate validation cohort of some 130 different subjects was used in addition to the roughly 640-subject first cohort. Across around 400 genotyped donors of the cohort, an average of approximately 240,000 unique TCR beta nucleotide sequences per donor were sequenced, and approximately 19% of those sequences were non-productive. The number of donors typed differed by locus, with 629-630 for A, B, C, DRB1 and DQB1, roughly 520 for DQA1, over 600 for DPA1, and some 470 for DPB1. The study used immunosequencing to profile the T cell repertoires of 666 subjects and linked those repertoires to cytomegalovirus serostatus. To predict cytomegalovirus infection status, the study brought together high-throughput TCR immunosequencing, statistical association of individual TCRs with disease status, and machine learning. A later genetic analysis took genome-wide SNP genotypes for 398 of the 666 donors and used that subset as a discovery cohort. An early release that covered around 590 HLA-typed donors contained about 290 gigabases of sequencing data and 70 million to 100 million unique TCR sequences. Donor age, sex, ethnicity and CMV serostatus were collected together with the repertoire data. Points the paper makes about the study in general: A cluster of highly shared sequence variants was judged likely to be a technical artifact of the sequencing pipeline. An earlier analysis of around 600 of the donors showed that most TCR beta V segments appeared in productive rearrangements either about 87% or about 30% of the time, which broadly matched IMGT annotations. Because HLA typing was unavailable for some donors at each locus, only the typed subset was used in association tests. At a false discovery rate of 0.05, a later analysis linked about 16,000 TCR beta sequences to specific HLA alleles. A total of roughly 160 TCR beta chains were listed by the study as associated with cytomegalovirus. Some IMGT-functional V segments, including TRBV6-2 and TRBV6-3, could not be told apart with the 87-base-pair reads, so those segments were excluded. According to a later analysis, TCR association rates differed among HLA loci, with DRB1 alleles showing the most associated TCRs and HLA-C alleles showing the fewest. Approximately 18 rarely observed V segments, including chromosome 9 orphons, were excluded from the earlier analysis of several hundred of the donors because counts were too low. CMV serostatus was the only immune exposure information available for the cohort. Linkage disequilibrium might explain the correlated functional status among segregating V segments, but an unknown experimental factor could not be excluded. The classifier was reported to diagnose cytomegalovirus status with high specificity and sensitivity in both the original and validation cohorts. It was suggested by the authors that the approach could potentially be generalized to other disease states and immunological phenotypes. A few of the identified cytomegalovirus-associated TCR beta chains were confirmed in vitro to be specific for cytomegalovirus antigens. When HLA alleles, especially DR and DQ, strongly co-occurred, attributing TCR associations to individual alleles was difficult. The cohort was sequenced for TCR beta chains only, and without alpha or paired-chain data the features that could be detected were limited. In a later analysis, most CMV-associated TCR beta chains were found to appear HLA-restricted, with HLA associations seemingly driven largely by CMV exposure. Across donors, most TCR sequences were observed very rarely, whereas some public TCRs were present in many individuals. V-gene and J-gene trimming of TCR beta chains was associated with a missense DCLRE1C variant in a later genetic analysis, and the association was replicated in an independent cohort. A later analysis found that HLA-associated TCR beta chains were more clonally expanded and had lower generation probabilities than equally common non-associated chains. A further reported finding was that TCR beta sequences accurately predicted the HLA-A and HLA-B alleles for most subjects in the first cohort. According to a later analysis, parvovirus B19, influenza, CMV and Epstein-Barr virus appeared linked to several top co-occurrence clusters. The presence/absence analyses assumed that sequencing depth was roughly uniform across donors, and that assumption may not be true. In a later genetic analysis, fewer N-insertions in productive TCRs were reported among donors in an Asian-associated ancestry cluster than the roughly 700-donor mean.

Measured from the cysteine to the phenylalanine, the CDR3 is 13 residues long. Of all the DNA, just the CDR3 is kept, 39 bases in frame from base 1. For this chain, trimming is 4 bases at the V end and 7 bases at the J end, and the number of junction bases without a gene match is 0. For CDR1 and CDR2, the germline V gene (reference sequence) lists WNHNN and SYGVQD. The cohort comprised some 730 healthy bone marrow donors. Cohort members were all nominally healthy when sampled, although unrecorded immune exposures were likely present. The donor was CMV seropositive and belonged to the group of 250 to 300 seropositive cohort members. A peripheral blood sample was provided by each donor, and peripheral blood mononuclear cells were used for TCR beta sequencing. Genomic DNA was extracted from the blood cell samples with the Qiagen DNeasy Blood Extraction Kit.

This chain is built from TRBV10-1 and TRBJ2-1, with 11 bases aligning to TRBD2. This receptor was identified in a boy younger than 18 in good health and CMV-seropositive. Sequences were obtained from PBMCs. The CDR3 amino acid sequence is: CASSASGRNEQFF. In nucleotides, the sequence is TGCGCCAGCAGTGCTAGCGGGAGGAATGAGCAGTTCTTC.